This T cell receptor (beta chain) was retrieved from a study of blood T cell repertoires in COVID-19. About the study: Donors in the United States, Italy and Spain gave samples during acute or convalescent COVID-19. PBMCs, B-cell-depleted T cells, or T cells provided the cDNA or gDNA that made up the material.

The CDR3 is 18 amino acids. With 2 bases clipped from V and 2 bases from J, the junction kept 8 bases outside the gene matches. From germline, CDR1 is SNHLY and CDR2 FYNNEI. In the original analysis: The authors estimated nucleated cell counts from reference gene primer amplification. Repertoires were generated with immunoSEQ multiplex PCR, while TCRdb's copy carries only in-frame clones and drops some. The V and J calls and the clone size are those of that table, but D and trimming were determined from the DNA. In the table there are around 250,000 clones, approximately 80% of which are singletons. Input material: peripheral blood. The chain combines TRBV2 with TRBJ2-6; 8 nucleotides agree with TRBD1. The receptor's source is a man aged 25-45 years who had recovered from COVID-19. CDR3: CASSEKDRVSAGANVLTF. The CDR3 DNA sequence: TGTGCCAGCAGTGAAAAGGACAGGGTGAGCGCTGGGGCCAACGTCCTGACTTTC.